The next 17 T cell receptor beta chains were all read from a single sample in a study of graft-versus-host responses after intestinal transplantation. What these receptors recognize is not known. Assay used: immunoSEQ multiplex PCR; TCRdb lists only in-frame clones, some missing. Of about 86,000 clones in the sample, around four fifths were seen once. The sequenced sample was unstimulated CD8+ T cells sorted from spleen or lymph node cells, obtained before intestinal transplant. Receptors originate from a human donor who received an intestinal transplant.

This chain links TRBV7-9 with TRBJ2-1; D call uncertain. The V end was cut by 4 bases, the J end by 4 bases, with 14 bases between. The V gene's germline CDR1 is SEHNR and CDR2 FQNEAQ (reference sequence). The CDR3 consists of 15 residues. As DNA, the CDR3 is TGTGCCAGCAGCTCCATCGGCGGTCCGTACAATGAGCAGTTCTTC. Its protein is CASSSIGGPYNEQFF.

The chain couples TRBV9 to TRBJ2-3; 10 positions agree with TRBD2. Germline CDR1 reads SGDLS; CDR2 reads YYNGEE. The trim removed 0 bases at V and 2 bases at J, leaving 3 bases unmatched. The CDR3 is made up of 16 amino acids. CDR3 DNA: TGTGCCAGCAGCGTAGGGAGCGGGGGGGCCACAGATACGCAGTATTTT. It encodes CASSVGSGGATDTQYF.

A remark on this clone: Relative to the germline gene, one junction end is altered; a read error may explain this. The rearrangement uses TRBV15 and TRBJ2-1; 14 bases map to TRBD2. Germline CDR1 LNHNV, CDR2 YYDKDF (reference sequence). The CDR3 has 17 residues. CDR3 DNA sequence: TGTGCCACCAGCGGACGGACTAGCGGGAGGTCCTACAATGGGCAGTTCTTC. Translation: CATSGRTSGRSYNGQFF.

The sample holds one count of this clone. The chain has TRBV9 and TRBJ2-7; 13 positions agree with TRBD2. Germline trimming cut 0 bases from V and 2 bases from J; bases unmatched to any gene: 5. The CDR3 is 17 residues long. Germline CDR1 and CDR2: SGDLS and YYNGEE. The CDR3 sequence: CASSVGRGTSGTYEQYF. The CDR3 DNA sequence: TGTGCCAGCAGCGTAGGGCGGGGGACTAGCGGGACCTACGAGCAGTACTTC.

The CDR3 nucleotides read TGTGCCAGCAGCTTACCGACAGGGGGTATCACTAGTGAGCAGTTCTTC. Translation: CASSLPTGGITSEQFF. The chain recombines TRBV7-9 with TRBJ2-1; TRBD1 matches at 9 bases. This CDR3 contains 16 residues. Germline CDR1 SEHNR, CDR2 FQNEAQ (reference sequence). The junction had 11 bases not matched to a gene; V was cut back by 2 bases and J by 9 bases.

The chain uses TRBV27 and TRBJ2-3; TRBD2 matches 8 bases. This CDR3 region has 13 residues. Trimming at V came to 2 bases and at J to 5 bases, leaving 0 bases not matched to a gene. CDR1 is MNHEY and CDR2 is SMNVEV in the germline V gene (reference sequence). This CDR3 is CASSLLAGDTQYF. The CDR3 DNA follows: TGTGCCAGCAGTTTACTAGCGGGAGATACGCAGTATTTT.

This clone is a singleton in its sample. The gene calls are TRBV10-1 and TRBJ2-2, with 8 positions matching TRBD1. Trimming took 8 bases from V and 5 from J; bases not matched to a gene: 10. Germline lookup yields CDR1 WNHNN and CDR2 SYGVQD (reference sequence). The CDR3 runs to 15 residues. The CDR3 nucleotides are TGCGCCAGCGGATCCAGGGGGCATTCGACCGGGGAGCTGTTTTTT. Its protein is CASGSRGHSTGELFF.

Remarks on this clone: One end of the junction is discordant with germline, which a read error may explain. This chain joins TRBV29-1 and TRBJ2-1, with 8 nucleotides matching TRBD2. The CDR3 spans 15 residues. Germline V CDR1 and CDR2: SQVTM, ANQGSEA. The CDR3 nucleotides read TGCAGCGGTGAAGATCCCGGGGGGGCGCGCAATGAGCAGTTCTTC. Translation gives CSGEDPGGARNEQFF.

The chain is built from TRBV10-3 and TRBJ2-2, with D perhaps assigned TRBD1 or TRBD2 (5 bases each). Germline V gives CDR1 ENHRY, CDR2 SYGVKD. V gave up 10 bases and J gave up 0 bases, with 9 bases separating them. The CDR3 totals 13 residues. CDR3 sequence (DNA): TGTGCCACGGGGACCTCGAACACCGGGGAGCTGTTTTTT. This gives the protein CATGTSNTGELFF.

This sequence joins TRBV4-2 and TRBJ2-1; either TRBD1 or TRBD2 may fit D (5 bases each). The CDR3 is 14 residues long. Trimming shortened V by 4 bases and J by 2 bases, and 9 bases separated the two germline ends. Germline V gene sequence: CDR1 LGHNA, CDR2 YNFKEQ. The CDR3 spells CASSPGTPYNEQFF. CDR3 DNA: TGTGCCAGCAGCCCCGGGACCCCCTACAATGAGCAGTTCTTC.

The chain couples TRBV28 to TRBJ2-1; D perhaps matches TRBD2 (5 bases). The V gene lost 2 bases and the J gene lost 6 bases, with 14 bases spanning the gap. Per germline, CDR1 MDHEN and CDR2 SYDVKM. This CDR3 is built from 15 residues. The CDR3 nucleotides read TGTGCCAGCAGTTTAGACCGGCCCGAGGGCAATGAGCAGTTCTTC. Its translation is CASSLDRPEGNEQFF.

This chain links TRBV28 with TRBJ2-3; D remains unclear. Germline CDR1 and CDR2: MDHEN and SYDVKM. The CDR3 is 14 residues long. The V gene lost 5 bases and the J gene lost 1 base, with 10 bases spanning the gap. The CDR3 coding sequence is TGTGCCAGCAGTGCACCCCCAGGCACAGATACGCAGTATTTT. Protein product: CASSAPPGTDTQYF.

V and J are TRBV10-3 and TRBJ2-1, with D unresolved. The CDR3 totals 14 residues. CDR1 and CDR2 from the germline V gene are ENHRY and SYGVKD. Trimming removed 0 bases at V and 5 bases at J, with 8 bases between. The CDR3 DNA is TGTGCCATCAGTGAGTCGTCTCTACACAATGAGCAGTTCTTC. Translation gives CAISESSLHNEQFF.

This clone occurred a few times. V is TRBV6-6 and J is TRBJ1-6, with 8 nucleotides matching TRBD1. Unmatched junction bases numbered 6, after V lost 6 bases and J lost 2 bases. The CDR3 runs 16 residues. The germline V gene encodes CDR1 MNHNY and CDR2 SVGAGI (reference sequence). The CDR3 region is CASSLRGPPYNSPLHF. The DNA for the CDR3 is TGTGCCAGCAGCCTCAGGGGGCCCCCCTATAATTCACCCCTCCACTTT.

The chain recombines TRBV13 with TRBJ1-5; perhaps TRBD1 as D (6 bases). The CDR3 runs to 14 residues. CDR1 and CDR2 from the germline V gene are PRHDT and FYEKMQ (reference sequence). The V gene lost 2 bases and the J gene lost 5 bases, with 10 bases spanning the gap. The CDR3 DNA follows: TGTGCCAGCAGCTTAAACAGGGTTGATCAGCCCCAGCATTTT. It yields the protein CASSLNRVDQPQHF.

This chain connects TRBV11-1 to TRBJ2-1; D not resolved. Deletions cut 3 bases from V and 0 bases from J, with 6 bases between. The CDR3 covers 14 residues. Germline CDR1 is SGHAT and CDR2 is FQDESV (reference sequence). The CDR3 loop reads CASSLSFSYNEQFF. As DNA, the CDR3 is TGTGCCAGCAGCTTGAGCTTCTCCTACAATGAGCAGTTCTTC.

The chain combines TRBV28 with TRBJ2-2; 9 bases agree with TRBD1. In germline, CDR1 is MDHEN, CDR2 SYDVKM. V shed 6 bases and J 2 bases; nucleotides not matched to a gene: 10. CDR3 length: 17 residues. The DNA for the CDR3 is TGTGCCAGCAGAAAGACAGGGGGTCCGCCCAACACCGGGGAGCTGTTTTTT. Protein: CASRKTGGPPNTGELFF. Full variable domain (rest looked up from reference TRBV28 and TRBJ2-2): DVKVTQSSRYLVKRTGEKVFLECVQDMDHENMFWYRQDPGLGLRLIYFSYDVKMKEKGDIPEGYSVSREKKERFSLILESASTNQTSMYLCASRKTGGPPNTGELFFGEGSRLTVL.